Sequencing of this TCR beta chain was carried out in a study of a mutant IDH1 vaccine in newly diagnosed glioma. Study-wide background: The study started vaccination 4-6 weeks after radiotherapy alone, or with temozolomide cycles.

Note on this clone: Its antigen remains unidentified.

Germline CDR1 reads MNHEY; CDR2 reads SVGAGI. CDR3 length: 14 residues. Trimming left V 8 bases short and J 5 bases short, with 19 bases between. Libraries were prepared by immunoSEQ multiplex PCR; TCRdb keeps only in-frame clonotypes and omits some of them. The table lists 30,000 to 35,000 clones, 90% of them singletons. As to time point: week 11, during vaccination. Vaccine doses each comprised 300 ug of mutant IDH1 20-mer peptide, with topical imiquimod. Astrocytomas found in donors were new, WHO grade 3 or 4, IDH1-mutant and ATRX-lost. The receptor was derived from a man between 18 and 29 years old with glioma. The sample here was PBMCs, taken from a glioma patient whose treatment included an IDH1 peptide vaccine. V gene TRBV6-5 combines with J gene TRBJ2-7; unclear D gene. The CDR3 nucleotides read TGTGCCAGCTTTGGTGAAGGGAATCGTAACGAGCAGTACTTC. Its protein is CASFGEGNRNEQYF.